The clone carrying this T cell receptor beta chain was counted a few times. What it recognizes is unknown. The data derive from a study of cytomegalovirus exposure and HLA in healthy donors. Points from the study as a whole: The listing of roughly 160 TCR beta chains classed them as cytomegalovirus-associated. In all likelihood, a cluster of highly shared sequence variants was a sequencing artifact. In a later analysis, HLA-associated TCR beta chains were more clonally expanded than equally common others.

60 Vbeta and 13 Jbeta primers were used in PCR. As originally analysed: Later, an analysis found roughly 80 million unique TCR beta chains, and approximately 10 million of these were shared. Profiled with immunoSEQ multiplex PCR; TCRdb holds only in-frame clones, not every one. Clone size and V and J calls were adopted from that table, with D and trimming inferred from the DNA. The repertoire holds 90,000 to 140,000 clones, 12% seen once, with approximately 15% in the top ten. This CDR3 has 12 amino acids. Germline assignment: CDR1 SEHNR and CDR2 FQNEAQ (reference sequence). Trimming took off 2 bases at V and 3 bases at J, with 5 bases between the two ends.

The sample taken for sequencing was PBMCs. The TCR comes from a man aged 40-50 years in good health and CMV-seropositive. The J gene is TRBJ2-7, the V gene TRBV7-9; D uncertain. The CDR3 sequence: CASSLSGYEQYF. Written as DNA, the CDR3 is TGTGCCAGCAGCTTATCCGGCTACGAGCAGTACTTC. Full variable domain (rest looked up from reference TRBV7-9 and TRBJ2-7): DTGVSQNPRHKITKRGQNVTFRCDPISEHNRLYWYRQTLGQGPEFLTYFQNEAQLEKSRLLSDRFSAERPKGSFSTLEIQRTEQGDSAMYLCASSLSGYEQYFGPGTRLTVT.